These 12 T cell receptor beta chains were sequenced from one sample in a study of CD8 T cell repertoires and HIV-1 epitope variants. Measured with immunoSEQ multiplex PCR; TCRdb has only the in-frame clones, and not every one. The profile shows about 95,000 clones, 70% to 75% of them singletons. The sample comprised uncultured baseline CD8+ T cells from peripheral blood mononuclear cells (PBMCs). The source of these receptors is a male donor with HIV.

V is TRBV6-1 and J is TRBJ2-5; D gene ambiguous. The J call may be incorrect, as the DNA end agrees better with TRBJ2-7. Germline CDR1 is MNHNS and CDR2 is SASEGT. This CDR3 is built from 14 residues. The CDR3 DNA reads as TGTGCCAGCAGTGAAGCCCGGGCGCGCCACGAGCAGTACTTC. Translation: CASSEARARHEQYF.

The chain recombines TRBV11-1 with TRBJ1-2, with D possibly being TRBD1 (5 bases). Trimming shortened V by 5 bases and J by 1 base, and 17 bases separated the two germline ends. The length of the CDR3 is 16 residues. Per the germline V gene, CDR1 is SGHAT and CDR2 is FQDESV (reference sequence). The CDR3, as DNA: TGTGCCAGCAGCCCGACCGACTTTGGGGGTAACTATGGCTACACCTTC. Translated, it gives CASSPTDFGGNYGYTF.

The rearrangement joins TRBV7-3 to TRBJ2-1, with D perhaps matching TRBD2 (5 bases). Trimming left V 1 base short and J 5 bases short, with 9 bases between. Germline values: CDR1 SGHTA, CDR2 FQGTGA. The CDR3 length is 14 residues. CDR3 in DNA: TGTGCCAGCAGCTTAAGGGTCGGGGACAATGAGCAGTTCTTC. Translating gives CASSLRVGDNEQFF.

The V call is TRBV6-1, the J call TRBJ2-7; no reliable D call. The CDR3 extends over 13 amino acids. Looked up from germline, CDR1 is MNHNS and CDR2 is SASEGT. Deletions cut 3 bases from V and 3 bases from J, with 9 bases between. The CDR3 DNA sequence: TGTGCCAGCAGTGAGGCGACTCGCTACGAGCAGTACTTC. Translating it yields CASSEATRYEQYF.

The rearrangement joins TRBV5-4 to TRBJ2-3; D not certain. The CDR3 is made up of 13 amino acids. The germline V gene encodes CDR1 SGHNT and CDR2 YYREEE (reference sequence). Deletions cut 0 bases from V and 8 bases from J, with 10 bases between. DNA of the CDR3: TGTGCCAGCAGCTTGGCGGGCAGTGGTACGCAGTATTTT. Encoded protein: CASSLAGSGTQYF.

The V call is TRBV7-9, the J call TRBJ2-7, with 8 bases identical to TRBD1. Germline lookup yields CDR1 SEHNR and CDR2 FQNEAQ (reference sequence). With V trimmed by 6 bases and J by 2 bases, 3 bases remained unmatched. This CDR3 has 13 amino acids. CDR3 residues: CASRATGAYEQYF. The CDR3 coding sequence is TGTGCCAGCAGGGCGACAGGGGCCTACGAGCAGTACTTC. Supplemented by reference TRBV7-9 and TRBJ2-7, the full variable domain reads DTGVSQNPRHKITKRGQNVTFRCDPISEHNRLYWYRQTLGQGPEFLTYFQNEAQLEKSRLLSDRFSAERPKGSFSTLEIQRTEQGDSAMYLCASRATGAYEQYFGPGTRLTVT.

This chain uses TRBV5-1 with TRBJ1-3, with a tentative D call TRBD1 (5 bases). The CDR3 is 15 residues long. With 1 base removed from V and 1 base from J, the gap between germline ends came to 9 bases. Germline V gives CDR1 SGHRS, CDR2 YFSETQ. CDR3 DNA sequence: TGCGCCAGCAGCTTGAGTCAGGGATCTGGAAACACCATATATTTT. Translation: CASSLSQGSGNTIYF.

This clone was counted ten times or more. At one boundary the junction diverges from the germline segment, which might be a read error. The CDR3 protein is CASSEPGGLGFGF. As DNA, the CDR3 is TGCGCCAGCAGTGAGCCGGGGGGACTGGGATTTGGCTTC. V is TRBV10-1 and J is TRBJ1-2, with D possibly TRBD1 on 5 matching bases. Germline V gene sequence: CDR1 WNHNN, CDR2 SYGVQD (reference sequence). This CDR3 has 13 amino acids.

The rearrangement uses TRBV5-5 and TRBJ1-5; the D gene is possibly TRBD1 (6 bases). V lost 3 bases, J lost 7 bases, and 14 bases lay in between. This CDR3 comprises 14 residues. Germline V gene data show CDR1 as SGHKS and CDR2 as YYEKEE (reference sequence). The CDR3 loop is CASSSRDMMQPQHF. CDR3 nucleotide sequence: TGTGCCAGCAGCTCCAGGGACATGATGCAGCCCCAGCATTTT.

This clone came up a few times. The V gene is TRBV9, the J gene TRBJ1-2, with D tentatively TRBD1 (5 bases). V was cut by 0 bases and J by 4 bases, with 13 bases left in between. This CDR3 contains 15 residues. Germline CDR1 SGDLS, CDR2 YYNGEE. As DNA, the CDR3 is TGTGCCAGCAGCGTAGAGGGGAGAGTAGGCTATGGCTACACCTTC. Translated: CASSVEGRVGYGYTF. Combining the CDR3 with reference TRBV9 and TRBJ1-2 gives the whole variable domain DSGVTQTPKHLITATGQRVTLRCSPRSGDLSVYWYQQSLDQGLQFLIQYYNGEERAKGNILERFSAQQFPDLHSELNLSSLELGDSALYFCASSVEGRVGYGYTFGSGTRLTVV.

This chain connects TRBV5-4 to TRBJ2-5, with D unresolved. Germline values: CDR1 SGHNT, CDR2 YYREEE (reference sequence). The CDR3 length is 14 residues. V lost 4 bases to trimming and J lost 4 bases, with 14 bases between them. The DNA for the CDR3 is TGTGCCAGCAGCCGCCTAGGGCCGACAGAGACCCAGTACTTC. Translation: CASSRLGPTETQYF.

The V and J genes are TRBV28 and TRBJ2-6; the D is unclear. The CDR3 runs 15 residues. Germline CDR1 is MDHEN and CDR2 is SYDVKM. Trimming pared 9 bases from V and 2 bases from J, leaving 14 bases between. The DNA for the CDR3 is TGTGCCAGTACCGTCCCGGCGGCTGGGGCCAACGTCCTGACTTTC. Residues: CASTVPAAGANVLTF.